These 27 T cell receptor beta chains were sequenced from one sample in a study of identical twins. TCRdb ran MiXCR on the 5' RACE reads and lists one entry per CDR3 protein. The sample yields roughly 350,000 distinct CDR3 sequences, roughly 12% seen once. The same data also went into a second study, on yellow fever vaccine responses in identical twins.

Sequenced: CD8+ T cells sorted from blood. These receptors were obtained from a woman under 30 in good health.

In its sample, this clonotype was seen many times. The V call is TRBV12-3 or TRBV12-4, the J call TRBJ1-1; D is undetermined. This CDR3 is built from 12 residues. V was clipped by 3 bases and J by 5 bases, with 7 bases between them. This chain's CDR3 is CASSFEATEAFF. The CDR3 region has the DNA TGTGCCAGCAGTTTCGAGGCAACTGAAGCTTTCTTT.

This clonotype was seen only a few times. The CDR3 is CASSFRYGAKNIQYF. CDR3 DNA sequence: TGTGCCAGCAGTTTCCGGTACGGAGCCAAAAACATTCAGTACTTC. The rearrangement joins TRBV28 to TRBJ2-4; the D is unclear. This CDR3 has 15 residues. CDR1 and CDR2 (germline): MDHEN, SYDVKM. Trimming cost V 3 bases and J 0 bases, with 9 bases left between them.

The CDR3 sequence: CASSLSSGSREELFF. The CDR3 nucleotides are TGTGCCAGCAGCTTGTCTAGCGGGTCCCGGGAGGAGCTGTTTTTT. V gene TRBV5-5 combines with J gene TRBJ2-2; the match to TRBD2 covers 8 bases. CDR3 length: 15 residues. Unmatched junction bases numbered 9, after V lost 1 base and J lost 10 bases. Germline-derived CDR1 and CDR2 are SGHKS and YYEKEE (reference sequence).

This clonotype was found many times. The chain joins TRBV7-9 to TRBJ2-2; 8 positions match TRBD1. Germline V gene sequence: CDR1 SEHNR, CDR2 FQNEAQ (reference sequence). Trimming removed 6 bases from V and 5 bases from J; junction bases left unmatched: 5. There are 14 residues in the CDR3. CDR3 region: CASSYRQGTGELFF. The DNA of the CDR3 is TGTGCCAGCAGTTATAGACAGGGGACCGGGGAGCTGTTTTTT.

This clonotype was observed a few times. The CDR3 reads CASSERGIGTDTQYF. CDR3 coding DNA: TGTGCCAGCAGTGAAAGGGGGATCGGCACAGATACGCAGTATTTT. The V call is TRBV25-1, the J call TRBJ2-3, with D tentatively TRBD1 (6 bases). V gave up 2 bases and J gave up 1 base, with 10 bases separating them. This CDR3 has 15 amino acids. Germline-derived CDR1 and CDR2 are MGHDK and SYGVNS.

The chain is built from TRBV13 and TRBJ2-7, with 10 positions matching TRBD2. Per germline, CDR1 PRHDT and CDR2 FYEKMQ (reference sequence). The J segment lost 2 bases and the V segment lost 6 bases, leaving 10 bases of the junction unmatched. The CDR3 consists of 16 residues. CDR3 in amino acids: CASRSAIAGGTYEQYF. The CDR3 region has the DNA TGTGCCAGCAGATCCGCGATAGCGGGAGGAACCTACGAGCAGTACTTC.

The CDR3: CASSLWSQVGRGGNTEAFF. CDR3 coding DNA: TGTGCCAGCAGTTTATGGAGCCAGGTGGGGAGGGGAGGGAACACTGAAGCTTTCTTT. The chain carries TRBV28 and TRBJ1-1, with D possibly TRBD1 on 5 matching bases. CDR1 is MDHEN, CDR2 SYDVKM, per germline. This CDR3 spans 19 amino acids. V was clipped by 0 bases and J by 1 base, with 21 bases between them.

The chain links TRBV18 to TRBJ2-1; D is tentatively TRBD1 or TRBD2 (6 bases each). The CDR3 spans 11 residues. The germline V gene encodes CDR1 KGHSH and CDR2 LQKENI. V shed 5 bases and J shed 8 bases, with 7 bases lying between them. CDR3 sequence (DNA): TGTGCCAGCTCAGGGGGGCATGAGCAGTTCTTC. Translated, it gives CASSGGHEQFF.

The rearrangement joins TRBV4-2 to TRBJ2-2; tentatively, D is TRBD2 (6 bases). CDR1 is LGHNA, CDR2 YNFKEQ, per germline. The CDR3 has 15 residues. V was clipped by 6 bases and J by 3 bases, with 14 bases between them. As DNA, the CDR3 is TGTGCCAGCAGGGGGGAGGAGGGATACACCGGGGAGCTGTTTTTT. Its protein is CASRGEEGYTGELFF.

This clonotype was picked up a small number of times. The V and J genes are TRBV3-1 and TRBJ2-1; D is undetermined. The V gene's germline CDR1 is LGHDT and CDR2 YNNKEL (reference sequence). The CDR3 sequence is 15 residues long. Trimming took 8 bases from V and 0 from J, leaving 14 bases between them. The CDR3: CASGPSVSSYNEQFF. The CDR3 bases are TGTGCCAGCGGCCCCTCGGTCAGCTCCTACAATGAGCAGTTCTTC.

This chain joins TRBV28 and TRBJ2-7, with D unclear. In germline, CDR1 is MDHEN, CDR2 SYDVKM. The CDR3 sequence is 14 residues long. Trimming cost V 2 bases and J 5 bases, with 13 bases left between them. CDR3 nucleotides: TGTGCCAGCAGTTTAGACAAGCCCCTAGACGAGCAGTACTTC. Translation gives CASSLDKPLDEQYF.

The chain employs TRBV7-9 and TRBJ2-7; no clear D. In germline, CDR1 is SEHNR, CDR2 FQNEAQ (reference sequence). There are 12 residues in the CDR3. Trimming took 5 bases from V and 4 from J, leaving 9 bases between them. The CDR3 protein is CASSPEGYEQYV. The CDR3 nucleotides read TGTGCCAGCAGCCCAGAAGGGTACGAGCAGTACGTC.

This rearrangement joins TRBV7-9 to TRBJ2-3; TRBD2 matches at 10 bases. Germline V gene data show CDR1 as SEHNR and CDR2 as FQNEAQ (reference sequence). The CDR3 extends over 16 amino acids. The V gene end was trimmed by 3 bases and the J gene end by 4 bases; junction bases not matched to a gene: 7. The CDR3 DNA follows: TGTGCCAGCAGCTTGGAACCGGGACTAGCGTCAGATACGCAGTATTTT. Amino acid sequence: CASSLEPGLASDTQYF.

This clonotype has a handful of counts. V and J are TRBV9 and TRBJ2-6, with TRBD1 matching 7 bases. J was trimmed by 0 bases and V by 3 bases; bases with no gene match: 9. Germline V gives CDR1 SGDLS, CDR2 YYNGEE. The CDR3 runs 18 residues. The CDR3: CASSESTDRNSGANVLTF. The CDR3 DNA reads as TGTGCCAGCAGCGAGTCGACGGACAGGAACTCTGGGGCCAACGTCCTGACTTTC.

In this sample, this clonotype turned up a few times. The chain joins TRBV10-1 to TRBJ2-3; TRBD2 matches at 7 bases. This CDR3 comprises 15 residues. V dropped 2 bases and J dropped 4; count of bases not matched to a gene: 6. Germline lookup yields CDR1 WNHNN and CDR2 SYGVQD (reference sequence). The CDR3 region is CASSESPSGADTQYF. The CDR3 DNA reads TGCGCCAGCAGTGAGAGCCCGAGCGGGGCAGATACGCAGTATTTT.

This clonotype appeared a few times. This chain uses TRBV27 with TRBJ2-7; no clear D. CDR1 is MNHEY and CDR2 is SMNVEV in the germline V gene (reference sequence). The V and J ends lost 6 bases and 0 bases respectively, with 12 bases between them. This CDR3 is 14 amino acids long. CDR3 amino acids: CASSHALGSYEQYF. In nucleotides, the CDR3 is TGTGCCAGCAGCCACGCACTGGGCTCCTACGAGCAGTACTTC.

The gene calls are TRBV6-1 and TRBJ2-5; 12 positions match TRBD2. V was clipped by 7 bases and J by 2 bases; unmatched bases: 8. The V gene's germline CDR1 is MNHNS and CDR2 SASEGT. The CDR3 length is 16 residues. The CDR3 protein is CASTSLAGGIQETQYF. CDR3 bases: TGTGCCAGCACGTCCCTAGCGGGGGGGATTCAAGAGACCCAGTACTTC.

There are a few counts of this clonotype. This chain uses TRBV27 with TRBJ2-7; perhaps TRBD2 as D (5 bases). Trimming pared 0 bases from V and 3 bases from J, leaving 9 bases between. The CDR3 is made up of 14 amino acids. Germline V gives CDR1 MNHEY, CDR2 SMNVEV (reference sequence). The CDR3 sequence: CASSLSASGYEQYV. The CDR3 DNA follows: TGTGCCAGCAGTTTATCCGCCAGCGGCTACGAGCAGTACGTC.

The sample holds a few counts of this clonotype. The chain has TRBV7-6 and TRBJ2-1; possibly TRBD1 or TRBD2 for D (5 bases each). The CDR3 runs to 17 residues. V shed 5 bases and J shed 4 bases, with 21 bases lying between them. Germline V gene data show CDR1 as SGHVS and CDR2 as FNYEAQ. CDR3 nucleotide sequence: TGTGCCAGCAGCGTTAGCACCATTTATGGGGGTTACAATGAGCAGTTCTTC. Encoded protein: CASSVSTIYGGYNEQFF. Full variable domain (outside the CDR3, taken from reference TRBV7-6 and TRBJ2-1): GAGVSQSPRYKVTKRGQDVALRCDPISGHVSLYWYRQALGQGPEFLTYFNYEAQQDKSGLPNDRFSAERPEGSISTLTIQRTEQRDSAMYRCASSVSTIYGGYNEQFFGPGTRLTVL.

The rearrangement links TRBV3-1 to TRBJ2-7, with D perhaps matching TRBD2 (6 bases). In germline, CDR1 is LGHDT, CDR2 YNNKEL (reference sequence). The germline V and J ends were trimmed by 4 bases and 4 bases, with 11 bases remaining between them. The CDR3 consists of 13 residues. CDR3 nucleotides: TGTGCCAGCAGCCGGGCTAGCGTGTACGAGCAGTACTTC. Amino acid sequence: CASSRASVYEQYF.

The chain carries TRBV9 and TRBJ2-1; D is possibly TRBD1 or TRBD2 (5 bases each). The germline CDR1 and CDR2 sequences are SGDLS and YYNGEE. The ends were cut back, 7 bases at V and 3 bases at J, with 8 bases in the middle. CDR3 length equals 12 residues. CDR3 in amino acids: CASGDGYNEQFF. The CDR3 bases are TGTGCCAGCGGGGACGGCTACAATGAGCAGTTCTTC.

This clonotype was found many times. The chain links TRBV12-3 or TRBV12-4 to TRBJ2-3; TRBD2 matches 7 bases. V lost 6 bases to trimming and J lost 2 bases; unmatched junction nucleotides: 5. The CDR3 length is 14 residues. CDR3 sequence reads: CASSPGLYTDTQYF. The CDR3 coding sequence is TGTGCCAGCAGCCCGGGACTATACACAGATACGCAGTATTTT.

The CDR3: CASSLQVDYGYTF. In DNA, the CDR3 is TGTGCCAGCAGTCTACAGGTTGACTATGGCTACACCTTC. V gene TRBV27 combines with J gene TRBJ1-2; TRBD1 is a possible D gene (5 bases). The germline gives CDR1 MNHEY, CDR2 SMNVEV (reference sequence). This CDR3 region has 13 residues. The ends were cut back, 5 bases at V and 3 bases at J, with 10 bases in the middle.

The chain uses TRBV24-1 and TRBJ2-1; D is possibly TRBD2 (6 bases). V was trimmed by 4 bases and J by 4 bases, leaving 19 bases between them. The CDR3 runs to 17 residues. Germline CDR1 is KGHDR and CDR2 is SFDVKD. This CDR3 is CATSEHTLKGGYNEQFF. CDR3 nucleotide sequence: TGTGCCACCAGTGAACATACCCTTAAAGGAGGGTACAATGAGCAGTTCTTC.

This clonotype was found a few times. The V gene is TRBV5-1, the J gene TRBJ2-7; 16 positions agree with TRBD2. The length of the CDR3 is 18 residues. The ends lost 4 bases at V and 2 bases at J; junction bases unmatched: 9. CDR1 and CDR2 (germline): SGHRS, YFSETQ. Written as DNA, the CDR3 is TGCGCCAGCAGCGCAACCGGGACTAGCGGGAGGGAGACCTACGAGCAGTACTTC. This gives the protein CASSATGTSGRETYEQYF.

This clonotype was observed at least ten times. This sequence joins TRBV4-1 and TRBJ1-2; D gene ambiguous. Trimming took off 2 bases at V and 3 bases at J, with 19 bases between the two ends. Germline loops: CDR1 MGHRA, CDR2 YSYEKL. The CDR3 totals 17 residues. The CDR3 loop is CASSQSHSHLGDYGYTF. The DNA for the CDR3 is TGCGCCAGCAGCCAAAGCCACAGTCACCTTGGGGACTATGGCTACACCTTC.

This clonotype was observed at least ten times. The V gene is TRBV7-9, the J gene TRBJ2-7; 7 nucleotides line up with TRBD1. The CDR3 loop spans 17 amino acids. V was pared by 1 base and J by 0 bases, with 9 bases of the junction left unmatched. Germline V gene data show CDR1 as SEHNR and CDR2 as FQNEAQ (reference sequence). The CDR3 bases are TGTGCCAGCAGCTTAGATAAGACAGGGTCCGACTCCTACGAGCAGTACGTC. Translated: CASSLDKTGSDSYEQYV.